This entry concerns a single T cell receptor (beta chain). The antigen is not known. This sample was taken from a study of OX40 agonist ivuxolimab in advanced cancers. As for the study in general: Participants could have had prior anti-PD-1, anti-PD-L1 or anti-CTLA-4 therapy, and roughly 40% had some. Findings and limits, study-wide: The study observed clonal expansion of CD4+ and CD8+ blood T cells by week 6 at 0.1 to 3.0 mg/kg. Certain nonresponders additionally had low normalized T-cell clonal expansion.

The assay was immunoSEQ multiplex PCR, and TCRdb's table has in-frame clones only and misses some. The data show 25,000 to 30,000 clones, around 85% seen once. The CDR3 totals 14 residues. CDR1 and CDR2 from the germline V gene are SNHLY and FYNNEI. V lost 3 bases and J lost 2, with 8 bases in between. The sample here was CD4+ or CD8+ T cells sorted from blood, taken in a trial of the OX40 agonist ivuxolimab. This clonotype originated in an adult with an advanced solid tumor such as melanoma, head and neck, liver or kidney cancer. The V gene is TRBV2, the J gene TRBJ1-3, with D unclear. CDR3 amino acids: CASSDAEAGNTIYF. The CDR3 DNA sequence: TGTGCCAGCAGTGATGCGGAAGCTGGAAACACCATATATTTT.